The T cell receptor (beta chain) under discussion was sequenced for a study of blood T cell repertoires in COVID-19. Unmatched junction bases numbered 8, after V lost 7 bases and J lost 7 bases. The CDR3 contains 15 residues. The germline V gene encodes CDR1 LNHDA and CDR2 SQIVND (reference sequence). Per the original methods: Nucleated cell number was recorded as an estimate derived from reference gene primer amplification. The assay was immunoSEQ multiplex PCR, and TCRdb's table has in-frame clones only and misses some. The V and J calls and clone size were taken over from that table, and D and trimming were inferred from the DNA. The table shows about 190,000 clones, with 70% to 90% occurring only once.

This clonotype originated in a woman aged 40 to 50 who had recovered from COVID-19. The sequenced material came from peripheral blood. V gene TRBV19 combines with J gene TRBJ1-4, with 11 bases matching TRBD1. CDR3 coding DNA: TGTGCCAGTACCTTAACCGGGACAGGGGGTGAAAAACTGTTTTTT. It is translated as CASTLTGTGGEKLFF.